This T cell receptor (beta chain) was sequenced for a study of T-cell memory formation after mild COVID-19. Study-level findings and limits: Contracting CD4+ clones sat mainly in CM and EM; CD8+ in EMRA.

A word on this clonotype: Its target is not known.

TCRdb analysed the 5' RACE reads with MiXCR anew, one entry per CDR3 protein. This sample has approximately 260,000 distinct CDR3 sequences, with approximately 16% found just once. The origin of this receptor is a man aged 18-30 years who had mild COVID-19 (a few samples of this study predate the infection). Cell type and time point are not known. Sequenced sample: PBMCs or a T cell subset sorted from them (not recorded which).

The CDR3 DNA follows: TGCAGTGCTACAGGACTAGCGGGGCGGGGCGCAGATACGCAGTATTTT. Translating it yields CSATGLAGRGADTQYF. The chain uses TRBV20-1 and TRBJ2-3; TRBD2 matches 12 bases. V dropped 4 bases and J dropped 4; count of bases not matched to a gene: 9. The CDR3 runs to 16 residues. CDR1 is DFQATT and CDR2 is SNEGSKA in the germline V gene (reference sequence).